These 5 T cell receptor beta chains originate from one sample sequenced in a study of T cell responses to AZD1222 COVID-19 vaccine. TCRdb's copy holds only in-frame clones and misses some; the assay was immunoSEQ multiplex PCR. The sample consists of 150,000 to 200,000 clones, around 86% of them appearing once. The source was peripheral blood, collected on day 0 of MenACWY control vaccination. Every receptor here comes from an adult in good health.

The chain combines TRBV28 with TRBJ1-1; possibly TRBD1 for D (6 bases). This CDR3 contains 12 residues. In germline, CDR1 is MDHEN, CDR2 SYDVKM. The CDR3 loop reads CAANSGVTEAFF. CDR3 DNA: TGTGCTGCCAATTCAGGGGTCACTGAAGCTTTCTTT. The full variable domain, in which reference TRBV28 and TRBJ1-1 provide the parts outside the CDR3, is DVKVTQSSRYLVKRTGEKVFLECVQDMDHENMFWYRQDPGLGLRLIYFSYDVKMKEKGDIPEGYSVSREKKERFSLILESASTNQTSMYLCAANSGVTEAFFGQGTRLTVV.

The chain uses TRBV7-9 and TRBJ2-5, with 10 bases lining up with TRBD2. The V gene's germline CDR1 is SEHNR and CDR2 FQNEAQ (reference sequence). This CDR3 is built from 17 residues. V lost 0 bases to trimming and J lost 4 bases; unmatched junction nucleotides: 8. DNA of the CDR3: TGTGCCAGCAGCTTAGCCCGAGCGGGAGGGCCGGGAGAGACCCAGTACTTC. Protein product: CASSLARAGGPGETQYF.

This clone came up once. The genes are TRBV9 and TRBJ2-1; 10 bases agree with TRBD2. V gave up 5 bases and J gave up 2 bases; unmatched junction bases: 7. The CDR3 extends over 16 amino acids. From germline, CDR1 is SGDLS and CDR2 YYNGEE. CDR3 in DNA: TGTGCCAGCAGAGTATACGGGACTAGCGCCTACAATGAGCAGTTCTTC. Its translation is CASRVYGTSAYNEQFF. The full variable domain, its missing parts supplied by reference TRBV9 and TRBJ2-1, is DSGVTQTPKHLITATGQRVTLRCSPRSGDLSVYWYQQSLDQGLQFLIQYYNGEERAKGNILERFSAQQFPDLHSELNLSSLELGDSALYFCASRVYGTSAYNEQFFGPGTRLTVL.

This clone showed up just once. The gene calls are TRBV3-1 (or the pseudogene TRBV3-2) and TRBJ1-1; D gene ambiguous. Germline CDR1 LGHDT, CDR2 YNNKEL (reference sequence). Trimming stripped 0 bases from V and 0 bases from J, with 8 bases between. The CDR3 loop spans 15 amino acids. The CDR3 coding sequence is TGTGCCAGCAGCCAAGATCTAACAGTGAACACTGAAGCTTTCTTT. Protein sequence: CASSQDLTVNTEAFF.

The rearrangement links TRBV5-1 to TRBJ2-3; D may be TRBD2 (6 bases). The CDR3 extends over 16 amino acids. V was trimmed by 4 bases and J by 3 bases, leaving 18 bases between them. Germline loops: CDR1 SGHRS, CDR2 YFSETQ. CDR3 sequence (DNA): TGCGCCAGCAGCGAGACTAGGAGAGGGCTTACAGATACGCAGTATTTT. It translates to CASSETRRGLTDTQYF.